This T cell receptor (beta chain) was obtained from a study of blood T cell repertoires in COVID-19. Study at large: COVID-19 samples from acute and convalescent phases originated in the United States, Italy and Spain. From T cells, B-cell-depleted T cells, or PBMCs came the material, which was cDNA or gDNA.

CDR3 size: 15 residues. Between the trimmed V and J ends, which lost 3 bases and 3 bases, there was a span of 12 bases. Germline V gene data show CDR1 as KGHSH and CDR2 as LQKENI. Authors' processing steps: Quantification of nucleated cells was approximated via reference gene primer amplification. Some clones are missing from TCRdb's copy, which holds only in-frame ones; the method was immunoSEQ multiplex PCR. V, J and clone size are those of that table, while D and trimming were read from the DNA. The data contain about 96,000 clones, about three quarters of them singletons. Sample: peripheral blood. The TCR comes from a man aged 50 to 59 who had recovered from COVID-19. The V call is TRBV18, the J call TRBJ1-5; D unresolved. CDR3 in amino acids: CASSPGGLLNQPQHF. DNA of the CDR3: TGTGCCAGCTCACCGGGAGGACTGCTCAATCAGCCCCAGCATTTT. The variable domain in full, completed from reference TRBV18 and TRBJ1-5, reads NAGVMQNPRHLVRRRGQEARLRCSPMKGHSHVYWYRQLPEEGLKFMVYLQKENIIDESGMPKERFSAEFPKEGPSILRIQQVVRGDSAAYFCASSPGGLLNQPQHFGDGTRLSIL.